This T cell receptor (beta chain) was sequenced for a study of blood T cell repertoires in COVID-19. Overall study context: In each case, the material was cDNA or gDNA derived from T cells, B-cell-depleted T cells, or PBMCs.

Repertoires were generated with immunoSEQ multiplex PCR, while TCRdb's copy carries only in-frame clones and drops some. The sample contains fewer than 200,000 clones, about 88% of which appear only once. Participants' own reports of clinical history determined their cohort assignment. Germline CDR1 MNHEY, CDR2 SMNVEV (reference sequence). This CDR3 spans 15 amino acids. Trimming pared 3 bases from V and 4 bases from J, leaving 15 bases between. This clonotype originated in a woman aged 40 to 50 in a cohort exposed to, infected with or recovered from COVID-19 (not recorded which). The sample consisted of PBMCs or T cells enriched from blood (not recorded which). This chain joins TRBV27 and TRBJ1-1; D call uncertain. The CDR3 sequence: CASSFIAARLTEAFF. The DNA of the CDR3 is TGTGCCAGCAGTTTCATAGCAGCGCGGCTCACTGAAGCTTTCTTT.